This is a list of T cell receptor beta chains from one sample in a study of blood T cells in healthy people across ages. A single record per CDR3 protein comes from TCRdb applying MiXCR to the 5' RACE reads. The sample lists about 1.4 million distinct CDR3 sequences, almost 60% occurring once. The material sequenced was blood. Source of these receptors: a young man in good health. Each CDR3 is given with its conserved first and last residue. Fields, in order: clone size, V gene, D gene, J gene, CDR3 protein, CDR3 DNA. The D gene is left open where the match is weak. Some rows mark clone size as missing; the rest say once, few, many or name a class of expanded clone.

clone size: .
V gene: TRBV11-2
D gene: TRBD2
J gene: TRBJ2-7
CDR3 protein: CASSLPSGGKDEQYF
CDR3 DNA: TGTGCCAGCAGCCTCCCTAGCGGGGGCAAGGACGAGCAGTACTTC

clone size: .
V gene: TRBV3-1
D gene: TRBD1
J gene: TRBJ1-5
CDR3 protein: CASSLWDSDQPQHF
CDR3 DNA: TGTGCCAGCAGCCTATGGGACAGTGATCAGCCCCAGCATTTT

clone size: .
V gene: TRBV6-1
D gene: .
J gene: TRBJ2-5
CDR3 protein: CASSEALTPAVQETQYF
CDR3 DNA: TGTGCCAGCAGTGAAGCGCTTACGCCGGCGGTACAAGAGACCCAGTACTTC

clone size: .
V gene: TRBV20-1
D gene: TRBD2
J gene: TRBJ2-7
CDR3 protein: CSASGLAEWGEQYF
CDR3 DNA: TGCAGTGCTAGTGGGCTAGCGGAATGGGGCGAGCAGTACTTC

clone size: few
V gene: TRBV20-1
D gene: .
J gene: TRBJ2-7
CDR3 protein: CSARDPDRTFHEQYF
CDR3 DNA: TGCAGTGCTAGAGATCCGGACAGAACCTTCCACGAGCAGTACTTC

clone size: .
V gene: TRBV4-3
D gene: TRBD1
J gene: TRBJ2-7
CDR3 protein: CASSREGTGDEQYF
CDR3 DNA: TGCGCCAGCAGCAGAGAAGGGACAGGGGACGAGCAGTACTTC

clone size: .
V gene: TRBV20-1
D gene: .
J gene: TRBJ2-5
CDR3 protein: CSARETGRRQETQYF
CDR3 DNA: TGCAGTGCTAGAGAGACTGGACGCCGCCAAGAGACCCAGTACTTC

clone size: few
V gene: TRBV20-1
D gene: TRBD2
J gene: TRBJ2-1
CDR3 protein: CSARVVGREGHEQFF
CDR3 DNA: TGCAGTGCTAGAGTCGTGGGGCGGGAGGGCCATGAGCAGTTCTTC

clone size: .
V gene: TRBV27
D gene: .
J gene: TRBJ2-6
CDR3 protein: CASSFLPLYSGANVLTF
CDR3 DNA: TGTGCCAGCAGTTTTCTACCCCTTTACTCTGGGGCCAACGTCCTGACTTTC

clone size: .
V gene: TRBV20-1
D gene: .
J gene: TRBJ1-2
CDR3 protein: CSANGGESYGYTF
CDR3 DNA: TGCAGTGCTAATGGGGGCGAGAGCTATGGCTACACCTTC

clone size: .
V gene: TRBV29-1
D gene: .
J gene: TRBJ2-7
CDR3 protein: CSVEDWSYEQYF
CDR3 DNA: TGCAGCGTTGAAGATTGGTCCTACGAGCAGTACTTC

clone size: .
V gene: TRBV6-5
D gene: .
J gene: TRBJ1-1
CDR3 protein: CANSHIPRTKRVDTEAFF
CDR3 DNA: TGTGCCAACAGTCACATACCGCGGACAAAAAGGGTGGACACTGAAGCTTTCTTT

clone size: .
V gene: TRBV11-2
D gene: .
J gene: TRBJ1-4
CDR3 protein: CASSRDRNNEKLFF
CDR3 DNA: TGTGCCAGCAGCCGTGACAGAAATAATGAAAAACTGTTTTTT

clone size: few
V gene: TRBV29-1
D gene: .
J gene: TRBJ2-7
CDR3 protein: CSVEAPTGADDIYEQYF
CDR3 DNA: TGCAGCGTTGAGGCTCCAACGGGAGCTGATGATATCTACGAGCAGTACTTC

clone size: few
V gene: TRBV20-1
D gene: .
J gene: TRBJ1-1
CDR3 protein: CSASGTEAFF
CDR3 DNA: TGCAGTGCTAGTGGCACTGAAGCTTTCTTT

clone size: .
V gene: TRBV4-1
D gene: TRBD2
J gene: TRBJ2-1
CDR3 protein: CASSQRWAGDLYNEQFF
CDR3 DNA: TGCGCCAGCAGCCAACGTTGGGCGGGGGACCTCTACAATGAGCAGTTCTTC

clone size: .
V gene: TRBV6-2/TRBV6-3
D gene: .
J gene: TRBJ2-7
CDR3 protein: CASSYVEDVQYF
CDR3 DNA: TGTGCCAGCAGTTACGTTGAGGACGTGCAGTACTTC

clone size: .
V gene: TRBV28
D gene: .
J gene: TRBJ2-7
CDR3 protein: CASGLLGQGSYEQYF
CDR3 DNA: TGTGCCAGCGGTTTATTGGGGCAGGGAAGCTACGAGCAGTACTTC

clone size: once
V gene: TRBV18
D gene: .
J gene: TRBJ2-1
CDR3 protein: CASSPPRGDKSYEQFF
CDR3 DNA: TGTGCCAGCTCACCGCCCCGCGGGGACAAATCATATGAGCAGTTCTTC

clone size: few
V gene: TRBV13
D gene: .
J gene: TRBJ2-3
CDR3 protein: CASSPQSNTDTQYF
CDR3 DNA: TGTGCCAGCAGCCCTCAGAGCAACACAGATACGCAGTATTTT

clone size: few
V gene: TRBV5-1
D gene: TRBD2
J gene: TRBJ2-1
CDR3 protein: CASSLHAGLAVKYNEQFF
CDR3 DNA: TGCGCCAGCAGCTTACACGCTGGACTAGCGGTAAAGTACAATGAGCAGTTCTTC

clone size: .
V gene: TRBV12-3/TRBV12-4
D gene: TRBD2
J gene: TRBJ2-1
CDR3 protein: CASSGLAGVRGEQFF
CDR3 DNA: TGTGCCAGCAGCGGACTAGCGGGAGTTAGGGGTGAGCAGTTCTTC

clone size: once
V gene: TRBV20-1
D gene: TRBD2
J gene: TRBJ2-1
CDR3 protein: CSAPTSGGPYNEQFF
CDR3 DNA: TGCAGTGCACCAACTAGCGGGGGGCCCTATAATGAGCAGTTCTTC

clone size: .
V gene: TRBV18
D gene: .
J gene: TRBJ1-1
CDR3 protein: CASSPQEGAFF
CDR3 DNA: TGTGCCAGCTCACCACAGGAGGGAGCTTTCTTT

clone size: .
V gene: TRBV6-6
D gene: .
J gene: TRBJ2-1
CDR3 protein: CASSYLTETYNEQFF
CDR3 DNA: TGTGCCAGCAGTTACTTAACGGAAACCTACAATGAGCAGTTCTTC

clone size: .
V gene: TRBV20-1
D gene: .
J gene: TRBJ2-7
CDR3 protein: CSARDMRGNTYEQYF
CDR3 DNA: TGCAGTGCTAGAGATATGAGAGGGAACACCTACGAGCAGTACTTC

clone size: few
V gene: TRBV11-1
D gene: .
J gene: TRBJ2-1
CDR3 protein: CASSSPPDIRPYNEQFF
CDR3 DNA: TGTGCCAGCAGCTCCCCTCCCGACATCCGACCCTACAATGAGCAGTTCTTC

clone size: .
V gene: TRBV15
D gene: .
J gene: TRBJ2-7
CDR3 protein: CATSRAQTGTRNEQYF
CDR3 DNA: TGTGCCACCAGCAGAGCACAGACCGGGACCAGAAATGAGCAGTACTTC

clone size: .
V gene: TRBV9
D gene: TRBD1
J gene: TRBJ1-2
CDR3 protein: CASSAGQGIGYTF
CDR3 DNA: TGTGCCAGCAGCGCGGGACAGGGTATTGGCTACACCTTC

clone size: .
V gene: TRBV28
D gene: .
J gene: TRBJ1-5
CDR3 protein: CASSSPRRLNQPQHF
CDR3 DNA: TGTGCCAGCAGTTCCCCCCGACGGCTCAATCAGCCCCAGCATTTT

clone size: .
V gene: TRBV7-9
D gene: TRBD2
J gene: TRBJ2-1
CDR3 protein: CASSLDASGYNEQFF
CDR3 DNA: TGTGCCAGCAGCTTAGACGCTAGCGGGTACAATGAGCAGTTCTTC

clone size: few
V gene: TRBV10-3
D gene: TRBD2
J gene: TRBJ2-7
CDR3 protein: CAISDTGTSGGNEQYF
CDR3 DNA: TGTGCCATCAGCGATACCGGGACTAGCGGGGGGAACGAGCAGTACTTC

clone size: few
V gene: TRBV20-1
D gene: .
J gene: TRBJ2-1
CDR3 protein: CSAGGPRDGQFF
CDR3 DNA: TGCAGTGCTGGTGGCCCCAGGGACGGGCAGTTCTTC

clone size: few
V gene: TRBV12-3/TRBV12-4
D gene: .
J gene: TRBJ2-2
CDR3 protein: CASSPTGLNTGELFF
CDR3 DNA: TGTGCCAGCAGCCCTACAGGGCTAAACACCGGGGAGCTGTTTTTT

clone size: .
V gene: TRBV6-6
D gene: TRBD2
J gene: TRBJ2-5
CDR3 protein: CASSYSMRTSEETQYF
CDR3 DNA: TGTGCCAGCAGTTACTCGATGCGGACTAGTGAAGAGACCCAGTACTTC

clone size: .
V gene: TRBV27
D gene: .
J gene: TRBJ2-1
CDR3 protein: CASSFFGGASYNEQFF
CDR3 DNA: TGTGCCAGCAGTTTCTTCGGCGGGGCTTCCTACAATGAGCAGTTCTTC

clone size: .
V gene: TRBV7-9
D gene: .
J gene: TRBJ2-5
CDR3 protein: CASSLDPPSETQYF
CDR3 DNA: TGTGCCAGCAGCTTAGATCCCCCCTCCGAGACCCAGTACTTC

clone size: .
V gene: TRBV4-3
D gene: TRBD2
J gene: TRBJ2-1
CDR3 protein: CASSPRRAGGLYNEQFF
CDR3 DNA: TGCGCCAGCAGCCCCAGACGCGCGGGGGGCCTGTACAATGAGCAGTTCTTC

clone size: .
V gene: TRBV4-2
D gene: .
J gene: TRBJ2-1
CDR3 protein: CASSPTRVYNEQFF
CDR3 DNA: TGTGCCAGCAGTCCAACTAGGGTTTACAATGAGCAGTTCTTC